Sequencing of this T cell receptor beta chain was carried out in a study of shared clonotypes between healthy human individuals. On this clone: Its antigen is currently unknown.

Overall study results and limits: Clonotypes which were not shared had lower generation probabilities than clonotypes that all four donors shared.

Investigators spread the genomic DNA of each subset evenly over several immunoSEQ plates. Approximately 210 ng DNA, 30,000 or so T cell genomes, went into each sorted-subset replicate PCR. The repertoire was sequenced with immunoSEQ multiplex PCR; TCRdb's copy has only in-frame clones and lacks some. The repertoire consists of roughly 2.5 million clones, with roughly nine tenths occurring once and the leading ten covering around 0.14%. Germline V gives CDR1 SGDLS, CDR2 YYNGEE. This CDR3 region has 15 residues. Trimming left V 4 bases short and J 4 bases short, with 15 bases between. The chain recombines TRBV9 with TRBJ2-1; perhaps D is TRBD1 or TRBD2 (5 bases each). Sequencing was done on a sample of naive CD4+ T cells sorted from blood. Regarding subset: CD45RA+ positively selected. The receptor's source is a young man in good health. This CDR3 is CASSLGLEGYNEQFF. DNA of the CDR3: TGTGCCAGCAGCTTAGGACTTGAGGGGTACAATGAGCAGTTCTTC.